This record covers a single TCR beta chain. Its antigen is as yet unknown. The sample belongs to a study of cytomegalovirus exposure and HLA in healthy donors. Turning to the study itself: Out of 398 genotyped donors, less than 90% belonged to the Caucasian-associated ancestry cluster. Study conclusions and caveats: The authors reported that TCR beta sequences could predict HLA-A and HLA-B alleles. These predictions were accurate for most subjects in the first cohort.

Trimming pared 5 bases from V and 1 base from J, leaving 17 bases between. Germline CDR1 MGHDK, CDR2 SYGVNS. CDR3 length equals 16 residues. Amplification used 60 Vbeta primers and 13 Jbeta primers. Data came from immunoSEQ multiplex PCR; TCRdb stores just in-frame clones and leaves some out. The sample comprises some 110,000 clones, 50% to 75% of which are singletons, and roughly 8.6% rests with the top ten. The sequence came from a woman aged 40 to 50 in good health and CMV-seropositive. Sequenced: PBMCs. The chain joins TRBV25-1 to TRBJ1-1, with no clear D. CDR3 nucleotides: TGTGCCAGCAGTCCAAGGAGCCCAATTCAGAACACTGAAGCTTTCTTT. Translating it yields CASSPRSPIQNTEAFF.